These 20 T cell receptor beta chains originate from one sample sequenced in a study of OX40 agonist ivuxolimab in advanced cancers. This table comes from immunoSEQ multiplex PCR, and its TCRdb copy is limited to in-frame clones, with some not included. In the table there are fewer than 65,000 clones, 75% to 90% of which are singletons. The sequenced sample was CD4+ or CD8+ T cells sorted from blood, obtained in a trial of the OX40 agonist ivuxolimab. These receptors all come from an adult with an advanced solid tumor such as melanoma, head and neck, liver or kidney cancer.

Details on this clone: This sample includes further DNA sequences coding for the same CDR3. The chain uses TRBV5-1 and TRBJ1-1, with D possibly TRBD1 on 6 matching bases. Germline V CDR1 and CDR2: SGHRS, YFSETQ. V lost 4 bases to trimming and J lost 1 base, with 11 bases between them. The CDR3 length is 14 residues. As DNA, the CDR3 is TGCGCCAGCAGCCTACAGGGAGGGAACACTGAAGCTTTCTTT. Translating gives CASSLQGGNTEAFF.

The chain is built from TRBV5-1 and TRBJ1-2; D perhaps matches TRBD1 (5 bases). The germline V and J ends were trimmed by 3 bases and 2 bases, with 14 bases remaining between them. CDR3 length: 15 residues. Germline V gene sequence: CDR1 SGHRS, CDR2 YFSETQ. The DNA of the CDR3 is TGCGCCAGCAGCTACGGGGGTTTAAAAAACTATGGCTACACCTTC. Translating gives CASSYGGLKNYGYTF.

V gene TRBV5-1 combines with J gene TRBJ2-5; D may be TRBD2 (5 bases). The ends were cut back, 0 bases at V and 3 bases at J, with 9 bases in the middle. CDR1 and CDR2 (germline): SGHRS, YFSETQ. This CDR3 contains 14 residues. Here the CDR3 reads CASSLGGSKETQYF. CDR3 coding DNA: TGCGCCAGCAGCTTGGGTGGGAGTAAAGAGACCCAGTACTTC.

The V call is TRBV6-5, the J call TRBJ1-2; D uncertain. CDR3 size: 13 residues. V was trimmed by 3 bases and J by 5 bases, leaving 10 bases between them. Germline V gene data show CDR1 as MNHEY and CDR2 as SVGAGI. The CDR3 is CASSYKAEYGYTF. In DNA form, the CDR3 reads TGTGCCAGCAGTTATAAGGCGGAGTATGGCTACACCTTC.

J is TRBJ1-1 and V is TRBV6-5; tentatively, D is TRBD1 (5 bases). Per germline, CDR1 MNHEY and CDR2 SVGAGI. V shed 0 bases and J shed 7 bases, with 9 bases lying between them. The CDR3 consists of 13 residues. Here the CDR3 DNA reads TGTGCCAGCAGTTACTCAGGGGAGAGTGAAGCTTTCTTT. Its translation is CASSYSGESEAFF.

The rearrangement joins TRBV5-1 to TRBJ2-7, with TRBD2 matching 13 bases. This CDR3 is 14 amino acids long. Germline CDR1 reads SGHRS; CDR2 reads YFSETQ. V gave up 4 bases and J gave up 6 bases; unmatched junction bases: 4. The CDR3 region is CASSRTSGSGEQYF. The CDR3, as DNA: TGCGCCAGCAGCAGGACTAGCGGGAGTGGCGAGCAGTACTTC.

This chain joins TRBV7-9 and TRBJ2-7; D is ambiguous. V gave up 4 bases and J gave up 3 bases, with 16 bases separating them. The CDR3 has 15 residues. Germline V CDR1 and CDR2: SEHNR, FQNEAQ (reference sequence). The CDR3 sequence is CASSSTSDWSYEQYF. The CDR3 bases are TGTGCCAGCAGCTCCACCTCTGACTGGAGCTACGAGCAGTACTTC. The whole variable domain, remainder taken from reference TRBV7-9 and TRBJ2-7, is DTGVSQNPRHKITKRGQNVTFRCDPISEHNRLYWYRQTLGQGPEFLTYFQNEAQLEKSRLLSDRFSAERPKGSFSTLEIQRTEQGDSAMYLCASSSTSDWSYEQYFGPGTRLTVT.

This clone was recorded a few times. The J gene is TRBJ1-6, the V gene TRBV7-2; D ambiguous. The ends were cut back, 1 base at V and 8 bases at J, with 12 bases in the middle. The length of the CDR3 is 15 residues. The V gene's germline CDR1 is SGHTA and CDR2 FQGNSA. The CDR3 bases are TGTGCCAGCAGCTTAGACTCCGGGCACGATTCACCCCTCCACTTT. It yields the protein CASSLDSGHDSPLHF.

The chain employs TRBV15 and TRBJ2-1; D possibly corresponds to TRBD2 (6 bases). The CDR3 extends over 15 amino acids. Deletions cut 1 base from V and 7 bases from J, with 14 bases between. CDR1 is LNHNV, CDR2 YYDKDF, per germline (reference sequence). CDR3 loop: CATSRGGTQANEQFF. CDR3 sequence (DNA): TGTGCCACCAGCAGAGGGGGGACTCAAGCAAATGAGCAGTTCTTC.

The V call is TRBV6-5, the J call TRBJ2-7, with TRBD1 as a possible D gene (6 bases). The V gene lost 7 bases and the J gene lost 6 bases, with 19 bases spanning the gap. Germline-derived CDR1 and CDR2 are MNHEY and SVGAGI. The length of the CDR3 is 14 residues. The CDR3 sequence: CASKLDSTRGEQYF. In DNA form, the CDR3 reads TGTGCCAGCAAGTTGGACAGTACTAGAGGCGAGCAGTACTTC.

The rearrangement joins TRBV25-1 to TRBJ1-4, with 9 bases aligning to TRBD1. This CDR3 has 14 residues. J lost 5 bases, V lost 4 bases, and 2 bases had no gene match. Germline CDR1 is MGHDK and CDR2 is SYGVNS. CDR3 residues: CASSVTGGNEKLFF. CDR3 DNA sequence: TGTGCCAGCAGTGTGACAGGGGGGAATGAAAAACTGTTTTTT.

The rearrangement links TRBV28 to TRBJ2-1, with TRBD2 matching 9 bases. Germline-derived CDR1 and CDR2 are MDHEN and SYDVKM. This CDR3 comprises 14 residues. V dropped 7 bases and J dropped 10; count of bases not matched to a gene: 11. The CDR3 DNA follows: TGTGCCAGCACCCCACGCGGGGGGGCCGCCGAGCAGTTCTTC. It encodes CASTPRGGAAEQFF.

This rearrangement joins TRBV28 to TRBJ2-7; TRBD1 is a possible D gene (6 bases). V was clipped by 11 bases and J by 2 bases, with 19 bases between them. CDR3 size: 14 residues. The germline V gene encodes CDR1 MDHEN and CDR2 SYDVKM. CDR3 DNA sequence: TGTGCCGGTCGAAAGAACAGGGATACCTACGAGCAGTACTTC. Translating it yields CAGRKNRDTYEQYF.

This chain links TRBV6-5 with TRBJ2-7, with D possibly TRBD1 on 8 matching bases. Germline V gives CDR1 MNHEY, CDR2 SVGAGI. The CDR3 is 14 amino acids. Deletions cut 6 bases from V and 5 bases from J, with 17 bases between. In DNA, the CDR3 is TGTGCCAGCAGGGACAGGGAGGGAAACAACGAGCAGTACTTC. Its translation: CASRDREGNNEQYF.

This clone showed up just a few times. This rearrangement joins TRBV5-5 to TRBJ1-5; TRBD1 is a possible D gene (5 bases). Deletions cut 0 bases from V and 3 bases from J, with 7 bases between. The CDR3 sequence is 14 residues long. Germline V gives CDR1 SGHKS, CDR2 YYEKEE (reference sequence). The CDR3 DNA reads as TGTGCCAGCAGCTTGGCAGGGATCAATCAGCCCCAGCATTTT. This sequence encodes CASSLAGINQPQHF.

The chain is built from TRBV6-5 and TRBJ1-5, with D tentatively TRBD1 (5 bases). V was clipped by 3 bases and J by 6 bases, with 12 bases between them. Germline CDR1 reads MNHEY; CDR2 reads SVGAGI. The CDR3 length is 14 residues. This chain's CDR3 is CASSYSGGGQPQHF. CDR3 nucleotides: TGTGCCAGCAGTTATTCGGGGGGGGGTCAGCCCCAGCATTTT.

This rearrangement joins TRBV27 to TRBJ1-1, with a weak D call TRBD1 (6 bases). V shed 3 bases and J shed 4 bases, with 9 bases lying between them. Germline CDR1 and CDR2: MNHEY and SMNVEV (reference sequence). CDR3 length equals 13 residues. In DNA form, the CDR3 reads TGTGCCAGCAGTTTCAGGGGACGCACTGAAGCTTTCTTT. Encoded protein: CASSFRGRTEAFF.

The table lists this clone with a few counts. V and J are TRBV28 and TRBJ1-5; no clear D gene. V was pared by 3 bases and J by 2 bases, with 8 bases between. There are 14 residues in the CDR3. The germline V gene has CDR1 MDHEN and CDR2 SYDVKM. CDR3: CASSFRSGNQPQHF. For the CDR3, the DNA is TGTGCCAGCAGTTTTCGGAGTGGCAATCAGCCCCAGCATTTT.

For the CDR3, the DNA is TGTGCCAGCAGCAAGCGACTAGCGGGAGGGCTGGATACGCAGTATTTT. Translation: CASSKRLAGGLDTQYF. V and J are TRBV5-5 and TRBJ2-3, with 14 bases identical to TRBD2. CDR3 length: 16 residues. Germline CDR1 is SGHKS and CDR2 is YYEKEE (reference sequence). Trimming at V came to 4 bases and at J to 6 bases, leaving 7 bases not matched to a gene.

CDR3 DNA: TGTGCCAGCAGCCCTGGACTAGCGGGAGGGATATACGAGCAGTACTTC. This codes for CASSPGLAGGIYEQYF. The V and J genes are TRBV11-3 and TRBJ2-7; 15 bases line up with TRBD2. CDR3 length: 16 residues. V shed 5 bases, J shed 4 bases, and the junction held 6 bases outside the gene matches. The germline CDR1 and CDR2 sequences are SGHNT and YENEEA.